A selection of T cell receptor beta chains follows, all from one sample in a study of cytomegalovirus exposure and HLA in healthy donors. Using immunoSEQ multiplex PCR, the repertoire was profiled, and TCRdb retains in-frame clones only, with some absent. Among 35,000 to 55,000 clones listed, around 53% were seen once. Sequencing was carried out using PBMCs. The origin of the receptors is a man aged 55 to 70 in good health and CMV-seronegative. Both conserved end residues are trimmed from each CDR3.

CDR3: ASQWGQGNTEAF; V: TRBV6-1; J: TRBJ1-1
CDR3: ASQGAYEQY; V: TRBV19; J: TRBJ2-7
CDR3: ASSSRQNTEAF; V: TRBV7-9; J: TRBJ1-1
CDR3: ASSLVAGTNTGELF; V: TRBV7-2; J: TRBJ2-2
CDR3: ASSLAIRERLY; V: TRBV7-2; J: TRBJ2-7
CDR3: AWSLTGGEQY; V: TRBV30; J: TRBJ2-7
CDR3: ASSGPLQGYT; V: TRBV7-2; J: TRBJ1-2
CDR3: AAEGGGNTIY; V: TRBV28; J: TRBJ1-3
CDR3: ASSLYGSNQPQH; V: TRBV27; J: TRBJ1-5
CDR3: ASRIHGRTNQPQH; V: TRBV2; J: TRBJ1-5
CDR3: ASSLNLRTGLYNEQF; V: TRBV7-9; J: TRBJ2-1
CDR3: AWSVLAGQETQY; V: TRBV30; J: TRBJ2-5
CDR3: ASSSLGTGELF; V: TRBV27; J: TRBJ2-2
CDR3: ASTRGLGNTIY; V: TRBV10-1; J: TRBJ1-3
CDR3: ASSEGAGGRDTQY; V: TRBV6-4; J: TRBJ2-3
CDR3: ASSIGQGAGGANVLT; V: TRBV5-4; J: TRBJ2-6
CDR3: ASSGAGGNYGYT; V: TRBV5-4; J: TRBJ1-2
CDR3: ASSSGLAILRYEQY; V: TRBV11-2; J: TRBJ2-7
CDR3: ASSPPTKSGRGETQY; V: TRBV28; J: TRBJ2-5
CDR3: ASSRGGNNSPLH; V: TRBV10-1; J: TRBJ1-6
CDR3: ASSQQGEQF; V: TRBV4-2; J: TRBJ2-1
CDR3: ASSQVTGDRRSSGNTIY; V: TRBV4-1; J: TRBJ1-3
CDR3: ASSPPTDNQPQH; V: TRBV18; J: TRBJ1-5
CDR3: SVRLASEQF; V: TRBV29-1; J: TRBJ2-1
CDR3: ASSSGRSELGAEAF; V: TRBV5-1; J: TRBJ1-1
CDR3: ASSLVGGSLF; V: TRBV7-9; J: TRBJ1-4
CDR3: ASSPSGANVLT; V: TRBV11-2; J: TRBJ2-6
CDR3: ASSSGLATETQY; V: TRBV5-4; J: TRBJ2-5
CDR3: ASSLGQGFRQPQH; V: TRBV28; J: TRBJ1-5
CDR3: ASSLATGSYNEQF; V: TRBV5-1; J: TRBJ2-1
CDR3: ASSESTGLQPQH; V: TRBV2; J: TRBJ1-5
CDR3: ASSPQDRGSNQPQH; V: TRBV7-8; J: TRBJ1-5
CDR3: ATTIGTSGYEQY; V: TRBV6-1; J: TRBJ2-7
CDR3: ASSLRGTEAF; V: TRBV7-8; J: TRBJ1-1
CDR3: ASSSGGTGELF; V: TRBV7-6; J: TRBJ2-2
CDR3: ASRSQRHTDTQY; V: TRBV7-2; J: TRBJ2-3
CDR3: ASSKETGQQY; V: TRBV21-1; J: TRBJ2-7
CDR3: ASSHGTIDTEAF; V: TRBV5-4; J: TRBJ1-1
CDR3: AASRRETSYEQY; V: TRBV6-6; J: TRBJ2-7
CDR3: ASSPTVGVETQY; V: TRBV19; J: TRBJ2-5
CDR3: ASSNRGVSTDTQY; V: TRBV28; J: TRBJ2-3
CDR3: ASSRGDSGNTIY; V: TRBV28; J: TRBJ1-3
CDR3: ASSLGQGPGETQY; V: TRBV4-1; J: TRBJ2-5
CDR3: ASSDRVPGNPYEQY; V: TRBV25-1; J: TRBJ2-7
CDR3: ASSPRRQGEGYT; V: TRBV18; J: TRBJ1-2
CDR3: ASRGGKLNNEQF; V: TRBV4-1; J: TRBJ2-1
CDR3: SVEKDSSYEQY; V: TRBV29-1; J: TRBJ2-7
CDR3: ASSLEPSGRTNEQF; V: TRBV5-1; J: TRBJ2-1
CDR3: ASSLGRGDTQY; V: TRBV7-2; J: TRBJ2-3
CDR3: ASSPRLAAETQY; V: TRBV7-7; J: TRBJ2-5
CDR3: ASSGSGTGYSTDTQY; V: TRBV9; J: TRBJ2-3
CDR3: ASSLSSGNTEAF; V: TRBV28; J: TRBJ1-1
CDR3: ASSSLADSSYNEQF; V: TRBV6-5; J: TRBJ2-1
CDR3: ASSVLASTDTQY; V: TRBV6-5; J: TRBJ2-3
CDR3: ASSWRGTGNNEQF; V: TRBV5-6; J: TRBJ2-1
CDR3: ASSLGDRGLLNTEAF; V: TRBV5-6; J: TRBJ1-1
CDR3: ASSRRRGTQY; V: TRBV21-1; J: TRBJ2-3